This T cell receptor (beta chain) was retrieved from a study of T cells in Graves' hyperthyroidism and ophthalmopathy. Study as a whole: Blood from the periphery was taken at initial diagnosis, before any treatment.

TCR beta CDR3 regions were amplified from RNA. The HTBI primer set drove a first-round RT-PCR of the TCR CDR3. Via MiXCR, TCRdb re-called the multiplex PCR reads, giving one row per CDR3 protein. This table has about 600,000 distinct CDR3 sequences, 16% appearing once. Material: blood. This TCR derives from a woman aged 40 to 49 with Graves' ophthalmopathy.

This chain's CDR3 is CASSGTSGGEQFF. DNA for the CDR3: TGTGCCAGCAGCGGGACTAGCGGAGGTGAGCAGTTCTTC. The J gene is TRBJ2-1, the V gene TRBV2; 11 bases map to TRBD2. V lost 6 bases, J lost 9 bases, and 4 bases stayed unmatched. This CDR3 is 13 amino acids long. In germline, CDR1 is SNHLY, CDR2 FYNNEI.